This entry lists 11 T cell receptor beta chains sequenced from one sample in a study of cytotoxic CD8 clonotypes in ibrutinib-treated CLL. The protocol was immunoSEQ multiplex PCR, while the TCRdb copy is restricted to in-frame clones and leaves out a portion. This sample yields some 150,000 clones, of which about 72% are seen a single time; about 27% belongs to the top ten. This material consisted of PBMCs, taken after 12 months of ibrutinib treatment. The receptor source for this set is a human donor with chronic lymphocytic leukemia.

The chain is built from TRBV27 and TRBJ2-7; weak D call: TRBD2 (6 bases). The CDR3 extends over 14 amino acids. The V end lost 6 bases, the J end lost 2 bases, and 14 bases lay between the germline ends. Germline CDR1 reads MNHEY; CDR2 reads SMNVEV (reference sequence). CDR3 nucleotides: TGTGCCAGCAGGACTAGGTCGCCCCCCTACGAGCAGTACTTC. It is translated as CASRTRSPPYEQYF.

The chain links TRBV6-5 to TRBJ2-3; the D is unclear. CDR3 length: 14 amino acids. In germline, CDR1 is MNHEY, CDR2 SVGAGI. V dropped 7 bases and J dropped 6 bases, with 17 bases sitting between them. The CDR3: CASKGWPNPDTQYF. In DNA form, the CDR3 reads TGTGCCAGCAAGGGCTGGCCTAACCCGGATACGCAGTATTTT.

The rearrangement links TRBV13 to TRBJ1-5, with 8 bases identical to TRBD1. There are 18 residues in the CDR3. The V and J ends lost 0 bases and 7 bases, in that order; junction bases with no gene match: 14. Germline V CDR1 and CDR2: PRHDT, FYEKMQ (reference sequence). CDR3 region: CASSLGGRGPADFQPQHF. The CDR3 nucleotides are TGTGCCAGCAGCTTAGGGGGCAGGGGGCCGGCCGATTTCCAGCCCCAGCATTTT. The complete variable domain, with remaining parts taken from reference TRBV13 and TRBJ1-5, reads AAGVIQSPRHLIKEKRETATLKCYPIPRHDTVYWYQQGPGQDPQFLISFYEKMQSDKGSIPDRFSAQQFSDYHSELNMSSLELGDSALYFCASSLGGRGPADFQPQHFGDGTRLSIL.

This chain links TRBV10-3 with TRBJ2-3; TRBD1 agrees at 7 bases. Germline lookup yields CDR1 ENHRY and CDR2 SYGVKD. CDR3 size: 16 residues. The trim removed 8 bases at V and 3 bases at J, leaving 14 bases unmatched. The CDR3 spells CAIAEPQGLSTDTQYF. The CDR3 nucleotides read TGTGCCATCGCCGAACCACAGGGGTTATCAACAGATACGCAGTATTTT.

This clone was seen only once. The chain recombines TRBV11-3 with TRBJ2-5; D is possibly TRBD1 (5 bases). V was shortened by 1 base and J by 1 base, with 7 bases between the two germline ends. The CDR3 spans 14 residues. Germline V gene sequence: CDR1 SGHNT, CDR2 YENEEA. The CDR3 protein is CASSLGQIQETQYF. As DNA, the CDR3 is TGTGCCAGCAGCTTAGGACAGATCCAAGAGACCCAGTACTTC.

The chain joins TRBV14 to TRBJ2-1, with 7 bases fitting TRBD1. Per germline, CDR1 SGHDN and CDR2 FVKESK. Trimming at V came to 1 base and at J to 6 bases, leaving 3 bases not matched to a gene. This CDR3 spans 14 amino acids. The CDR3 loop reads CASSQVAGGNEQFF. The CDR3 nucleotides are TGTGCCAGCAGCCAAGTGGCAGGGGGCAATGAGCAGTTCTTC.

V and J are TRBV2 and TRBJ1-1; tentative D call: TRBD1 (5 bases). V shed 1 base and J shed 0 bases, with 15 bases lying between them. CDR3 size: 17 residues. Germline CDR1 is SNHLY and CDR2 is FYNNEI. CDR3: CASSEDGGGALNTEAFF. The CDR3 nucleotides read TGTGCCAGCAGTGAAGACGGGGGTGGGGCCTTGAACACTGAAGCTTTCTTT.

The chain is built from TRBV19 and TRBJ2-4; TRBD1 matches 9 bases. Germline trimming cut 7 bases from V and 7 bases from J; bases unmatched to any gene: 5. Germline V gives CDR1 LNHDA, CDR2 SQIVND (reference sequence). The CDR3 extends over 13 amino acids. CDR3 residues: CASKGQGGNIQYF. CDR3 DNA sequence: TGTGCCAGTAAGGGACAGGGAGGGAACATTCAGTACTTC.

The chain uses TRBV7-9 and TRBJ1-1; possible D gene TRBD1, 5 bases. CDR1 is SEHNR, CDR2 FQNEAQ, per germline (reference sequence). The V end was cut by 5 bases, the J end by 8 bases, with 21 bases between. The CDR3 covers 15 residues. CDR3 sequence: CASSPGPGSMSEAFF. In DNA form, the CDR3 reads TGTGCCAGCAGCCCGGGACCGGGATCCATGTCCGAAGCTTTCTTT.

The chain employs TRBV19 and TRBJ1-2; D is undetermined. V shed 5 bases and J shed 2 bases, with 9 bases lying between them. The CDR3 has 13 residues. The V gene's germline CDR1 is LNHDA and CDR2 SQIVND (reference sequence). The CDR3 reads CASSAGINYGYTF. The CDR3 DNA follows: TGTGCCAGTAGTGCGGGGATCAACTATGGCTACACCTTC.

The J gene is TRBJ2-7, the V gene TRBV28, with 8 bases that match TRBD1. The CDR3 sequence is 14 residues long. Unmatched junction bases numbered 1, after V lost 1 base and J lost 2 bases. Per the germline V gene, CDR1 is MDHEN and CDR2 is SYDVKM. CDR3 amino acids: CASSLYRGAYEQYF. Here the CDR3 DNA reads TGTGCCAGCAGTTTATACAGGGGGGCCTACGAGCAGTACTTC.